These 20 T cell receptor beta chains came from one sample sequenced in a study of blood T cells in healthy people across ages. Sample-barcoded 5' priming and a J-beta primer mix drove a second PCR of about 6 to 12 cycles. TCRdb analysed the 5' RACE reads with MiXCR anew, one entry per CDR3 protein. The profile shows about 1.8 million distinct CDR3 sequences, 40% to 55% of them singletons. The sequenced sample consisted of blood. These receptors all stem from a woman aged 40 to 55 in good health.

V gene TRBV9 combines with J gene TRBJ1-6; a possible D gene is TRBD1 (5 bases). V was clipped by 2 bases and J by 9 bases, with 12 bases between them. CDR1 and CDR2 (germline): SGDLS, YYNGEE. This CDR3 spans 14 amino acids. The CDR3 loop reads CASSVAGFGSPLHF. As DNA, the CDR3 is TGTGCCAGCAGCGTCGCAGGGTTCGGTTCACCCCTCCACTTT.

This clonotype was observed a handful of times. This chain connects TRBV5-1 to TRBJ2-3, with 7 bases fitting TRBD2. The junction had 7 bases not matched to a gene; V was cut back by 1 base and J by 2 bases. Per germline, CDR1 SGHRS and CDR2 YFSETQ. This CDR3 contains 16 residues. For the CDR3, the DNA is TGCGCCAGCAGCTTGTACCAGCGGGGCCCCACAGATACGCAGTATTTT. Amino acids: CASSLYQRGPTDTQYF.

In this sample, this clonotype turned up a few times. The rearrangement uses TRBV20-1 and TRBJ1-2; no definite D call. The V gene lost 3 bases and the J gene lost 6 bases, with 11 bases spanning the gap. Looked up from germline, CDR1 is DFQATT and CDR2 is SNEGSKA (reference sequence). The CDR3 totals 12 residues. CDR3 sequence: CSARGTPDGYTF. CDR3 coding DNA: TGCAGTGCTAGGGGTACACCGGATGGCTACACCTTC.

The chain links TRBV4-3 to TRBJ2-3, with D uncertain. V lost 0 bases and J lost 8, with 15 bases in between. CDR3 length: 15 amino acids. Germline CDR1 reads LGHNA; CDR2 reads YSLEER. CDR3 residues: CASSQDSLDPGTQYF. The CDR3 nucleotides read TGCGCCAGCAGCCAAGATTCCCTTGATCCAGGTACGCAGTATTTT.

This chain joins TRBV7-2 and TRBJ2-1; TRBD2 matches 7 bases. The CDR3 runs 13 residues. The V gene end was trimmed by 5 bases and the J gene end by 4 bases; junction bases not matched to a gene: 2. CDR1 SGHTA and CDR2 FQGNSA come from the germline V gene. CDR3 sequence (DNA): TGTGCCAGCAGCCACGGGGGGTACAATGAGCAGTTCTTC. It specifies CASSHGGYNEQFF.

The CDR3 DNA reads as TGTGCCAGCAGCTTTGCTAGCGGGGGGGCATCCGAGCAGTACTTC. It is translated as CASSFASGGASEQYF. This chain joins TRBV7-9 and TRBJ2-7; 12 nucleotides line up with TRBD2. The J segment lost 6 bases and the V segment lost 3 bases, leaving 6 bases of the junction unmatched. Germline CDR1 and CDR2: SEHNR and FQNEAQ (reference sequence). This CDR3 comprises 15 residues.

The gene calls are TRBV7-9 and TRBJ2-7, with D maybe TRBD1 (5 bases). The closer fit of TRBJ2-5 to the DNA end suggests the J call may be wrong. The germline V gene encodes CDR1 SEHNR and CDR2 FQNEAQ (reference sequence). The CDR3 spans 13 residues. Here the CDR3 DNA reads TGTGCCAGCAGCTTAGAGGGGATTAGGACCCAGTACTTC. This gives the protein CASSLEGIRTQYF.

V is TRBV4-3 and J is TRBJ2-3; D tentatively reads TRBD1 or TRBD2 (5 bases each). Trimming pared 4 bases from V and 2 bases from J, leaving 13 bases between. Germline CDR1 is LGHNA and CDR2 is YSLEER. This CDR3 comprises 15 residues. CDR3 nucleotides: TGCGCCAGCAGCCTGGGGGTGGGGGTCACAGATACGCAGTATTTT. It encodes CASSLGVGVTDTQYF.

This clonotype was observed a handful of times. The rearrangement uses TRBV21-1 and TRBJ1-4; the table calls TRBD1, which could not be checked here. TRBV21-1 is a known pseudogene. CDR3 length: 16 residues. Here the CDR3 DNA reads TGTGCCAGCTTACCGCATGGGACGTGTCTTAAAGAAAAACTGTTTTTT. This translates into CASLPHGTCLKEKLFF.

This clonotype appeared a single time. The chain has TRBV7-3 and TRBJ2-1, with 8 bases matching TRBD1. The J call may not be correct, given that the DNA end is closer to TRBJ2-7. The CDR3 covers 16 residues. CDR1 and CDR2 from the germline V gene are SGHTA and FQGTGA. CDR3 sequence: CASSSGQGLNYNEQYF. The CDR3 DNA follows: TGTGCCAGCAGCTCAGGACAGGGCCTTAACTACAATGAGCAGTACTTC.

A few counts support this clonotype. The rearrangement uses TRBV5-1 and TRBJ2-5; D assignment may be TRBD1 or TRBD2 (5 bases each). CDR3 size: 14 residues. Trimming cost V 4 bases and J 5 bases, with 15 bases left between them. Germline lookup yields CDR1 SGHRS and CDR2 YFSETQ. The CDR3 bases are TGCGCCAGCAGCAGGGGACCCAAGTACGAGACCCAGTACTTC. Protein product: CASSRGPKYETQYF.

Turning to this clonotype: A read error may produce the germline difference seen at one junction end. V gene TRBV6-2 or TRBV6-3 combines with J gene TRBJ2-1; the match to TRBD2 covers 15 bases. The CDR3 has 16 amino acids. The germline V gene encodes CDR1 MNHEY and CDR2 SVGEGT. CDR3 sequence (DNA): TGTGCCAGCGGTTACCCGGGACTAGCGGGGGGCAATGAGCAGTTCTTC. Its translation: CASGYPGLAGGNEQFF.

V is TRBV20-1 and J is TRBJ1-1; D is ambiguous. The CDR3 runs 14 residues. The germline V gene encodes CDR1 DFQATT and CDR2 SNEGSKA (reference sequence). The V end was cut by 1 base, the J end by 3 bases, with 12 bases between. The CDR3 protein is CSARGGSGDTEAFF. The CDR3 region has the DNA TGCAGTGCTAGAGGAGGGAGTGGAGACACTGAAGCTTTCTTT.

DNA of the CDR3: TGTGCCAGCAGTTCCCCGACCGGGACAGTTGAAGCTTTCTTT. Protein product: CASSSPTGTVEAFF. The rearrangement links TRBV28 to TRBJ1-1, with 7 nucleotides matching TRBD1. Germline V gene lookup returns CDR1 MDHEN and CDR2 SYDVKM. The CDR3 extends over 14 amino acids. The V and J ends lost 4 bases and 7 bases, in that order; junction bases with no gene match: 9.

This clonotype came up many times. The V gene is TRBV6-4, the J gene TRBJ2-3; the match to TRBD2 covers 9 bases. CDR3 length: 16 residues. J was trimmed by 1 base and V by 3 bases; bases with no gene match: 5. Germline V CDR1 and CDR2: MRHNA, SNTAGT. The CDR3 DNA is TGTGCCAGCAGTGAGCTCGGCGGGGGGGGCACAGATACGCAGTATTTT. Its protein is CASSELGGGGTDTQYF.

CDR3 residues: CASSFNRGGEQYF. Written as DNA, the CDR3 is TGTGCCAGCAGCTTCAACAGGGGCGGCGAGCAGTACTTC. The chain couples TRBV13 to TRBJ2-7; 7 nucleotides line up with TRBD1. CDR3 length equals 13 residues. Germline CDR1 and CDR2: PRHDT and FYEKMQ (reference sequence). The ends lost 3 bases at V and 6 bases at J; junction bases unmatched: 5.

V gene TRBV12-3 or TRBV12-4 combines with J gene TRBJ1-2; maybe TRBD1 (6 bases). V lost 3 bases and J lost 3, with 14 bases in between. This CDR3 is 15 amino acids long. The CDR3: CASSLGWWGHYGYTF. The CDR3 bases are TGTGCCAGCAGTTTGGGTTGGTGGGGGCACTATGGCTACACCTTC.

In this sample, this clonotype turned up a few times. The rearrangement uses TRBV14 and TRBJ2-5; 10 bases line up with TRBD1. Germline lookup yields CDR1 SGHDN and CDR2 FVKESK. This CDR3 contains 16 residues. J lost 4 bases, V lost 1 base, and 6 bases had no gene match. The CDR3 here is CASSQVSGQGLETQYF. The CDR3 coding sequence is TGTGCCAGCAGCCAAGTCTCGGGACAGGGGTTAGAGACCCAGTACTTC. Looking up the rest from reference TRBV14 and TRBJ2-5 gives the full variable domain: EAGVTQFPSHSVIEKGQTVTLRCDPISGHDNLYWYRRVMGKEIKFLLHFVKESKQDESGMPNNRFLAERTGGTYSTLKVQPAELEDSGVYFCASSQVSGQGLETQYFGPGTRLLVL.

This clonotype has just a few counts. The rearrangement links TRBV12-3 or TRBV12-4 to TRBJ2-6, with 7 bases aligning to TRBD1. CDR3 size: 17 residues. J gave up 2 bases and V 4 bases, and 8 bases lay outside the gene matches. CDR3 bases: TGTGCCAGCAGTTCGATGCTAGGACAGGCTGGGGCCAACGTCCTGACTTTC. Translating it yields CASSSMLGQAGANVLTF.

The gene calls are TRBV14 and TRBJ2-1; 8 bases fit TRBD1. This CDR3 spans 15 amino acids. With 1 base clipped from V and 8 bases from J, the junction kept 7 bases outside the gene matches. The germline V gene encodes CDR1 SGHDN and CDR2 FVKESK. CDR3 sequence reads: CASSQGPRGQDEQFF. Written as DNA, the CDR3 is TGTGCCAGCAGCCAAGGGCCCAGGGGGCAAGATGAGCAGTTCTTC.